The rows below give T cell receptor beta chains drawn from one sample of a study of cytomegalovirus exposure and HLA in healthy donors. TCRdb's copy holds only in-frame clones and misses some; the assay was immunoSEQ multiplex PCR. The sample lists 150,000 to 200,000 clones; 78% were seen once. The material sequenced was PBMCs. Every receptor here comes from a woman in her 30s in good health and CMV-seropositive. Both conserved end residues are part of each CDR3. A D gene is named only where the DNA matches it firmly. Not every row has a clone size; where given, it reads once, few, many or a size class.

CASRGSGVNEKLFF TGCGCCAGCAGGGGCTCAGGGGTTAATGAAAAACTGTTTTTT few 14 . TRBJ1-4 TRBV5-1
CASSLAPVGANYSYTF TGTGCCAGCAGCTTGGCCCCGGTGGGGGCTAACTATAGCTACACCTTC . 16 . TRBJ1-2 TRBV5-6
CASSWVGGSYEQYF TGTGCCAGCAGTTGGGTGGGAGGGTCCTACGAGCAGTACTTC . 14 TRBD2 TRBJ2-7 TRBV7-9
CASSDIRGRMEAFF TGTGCCAGCAGCGATATCAGGGGACGGATGGAAGCTTTCTTT few 14 . TRBJ1-1 TRBV7-6
CASSLGNGAFF TGTGCCAGCAGCTTAGGCAACGGAGCTTTCTTT . 11 . TRBJ1-1 TRBV11-2
CASSLSVNEQFF TGTGCCAGCAGCTTATCCGTGAATGAGCAGTTCTTC . 12 . TRBJ2-1 TRBV7-9
CASSHGRDYPYEQYF TGCGCCAGCAGCCACGGCCGGGACTACCCCTACGAGCAGTACTTC . 15 TRBD2 TRBJ2-7 TRBV4-1
CASSQDWDYLQETQYF TGCGCCAGCAGCCAAGACTGGGACTACCTCCAAGAGACCCAGTACTTC . 16 TRBD2 TRBJ2-5 TRBV4-1
CASSLRRLTDTQYF TGTGCCAGCAGCTTACGTAGACTTACAGATACGCAGTATTTT . 14 . TRBJ2-3 TRBV7-8
CAISESTRGGEQYF TGTGCCATCAGTGAGTCGACACGGGGTGGCGAGCAGTACTTC . 14 . TRBJ2-7 TRBV10-3
CASSYLGGHQPQHF TGTGCCAGCAGTTACCTCGGCGGGCATCAGCCCCAGCATTTT . 14 . TRBJ1-5 TRBV27
CASTPFMTGEDSPLHF TGTGCCAGCACCCCCTTTATGACAGGGGAGGATTCACCCCTCCACTTT . 16 TRBD1 TRBJ1-6 TRBV28
CASKGPGIDIQYF TGTGCCAGCAAGGGGCCGGGTATAGACATTCAGTACTTC . 13 . TRBJ2-4 TRBV6-5
CASTLGGTGEGNIQYF TGCGCCAGCACCCTGGGGGGGACAGGGGAAGGAAACATTCAGTACTTC . 16 TRBD1 TRBJ2-4 TRBV5-1
CASSPEEDVRVQYF TGTGCCAGCAGCCCCGAGGAGGACGTACGTGTTCAGTACTTC . 14 . TRBJ2-4 TRBV7-9
CASTLRRGEAGYTF TGTGCCAGTACTTTACGGCGGGGAGAGGCAGGCTACACCTTC . 14 . TRBJ1-2 TRBV19
CASSPFRVTNTGELFF TGCGCCAGCAGCCCATTCAGGGTCACGAACACCGGGGAGCTGTTTTTT once 16 . TRBJ2-2 TRBV5-1
CASSWGDNYGYTF TGCGCCAGCAGCTGGGGAGATAACTATGGCTACACCTTC . 13 . TRBJ1-2 TRBV5-1
CAISPQTGGPRLYTEAFF TGTGCCATCAGCCCTCAGACAGGGGGCCCCCGCCTTTACACTGAAGCTTTCTTT . 18 TRBD1 TRBJ1-1 TRBV10-3
CASSPSDFYEQYF TGCGCCAGCAGCCCCTCAGATTTCTACGAGCAGTACTTC few 13 . TRBJ2-7 TRBV5-1
CASSSLRGNNEQFF TGTGCCAGCAGCTCCCTGAGGGGGAACAATGAGCAGTTCTTC . 14 . TRBJ2-1 TRBV11-2
CASSLEWESTSYEQYF TGTGCCAGCAGCTTGGAGTGGGAGTCTACGTCCTACGAGCAGTACTTC . 16 . TRBJ2-7 TRBV5-6
CAISRGSGNTEAFF TGTGCCATATCGAGGGGGTCGGGCAACACTGAAGCTTTCTTT few 14 . TRBJ1-1 TRBV5-4
CASGVRAGLPGYEQYF TGTGCCAGCGGAGTGAGGGCAGGCCTTCCCGGCTACGAGCAGTACTTC . 16 . TRBJ2-7 TRBV27
CASSLRGGKQFF TGTGCCAGCAGTTTACGGGGGGGGAAGCAGTTCTTC . 12 TRBD2 TRBJ2-1 TRBV27
CASSFDRLTYGYTF TGTGCCAGCAGCTTCGACAGGCTGACCTATGGCTACACCTTC few 14 . TRBJ1-2 TRBV11-2
CASSLTMGPTLAFF TGTGCCAGCAGTTTGACCATGGGCCCCACCCTGGCTTTCTTT . 14 . TRBJ1-1 TRBV27
CASARRGNEQFF TGTGCCAGCGCCCGGAGGGGCAATGAGCAGTTCTTC . 12 . TRBJ2-1 TRBV27
CASSLDRVSGYTF TGTGCCAGCAGCCTGGACAGAGTAAGTGGCTACACCTTC . 13 . TRBJ1-2 TRBV7-2
CASSRTGLAGEEPFF TGTGCCAGCAGCCGTACTGGACTAGCGGGAGAGGAGCCGTTCTTC . 15 TRBD2 TRBJ2-1 TRBV11-2
CASSITQGAGNEQFF TGTGCCAGTAGTATCACACAGGGGGCCGGGAATGAGCAGTTCTTC . 15 TRBD1 TRBJ2-1 TRBV19
CASSWRGRGNQPQHF TGTGCCAGCAGCTGGAGGGGCCGTGGCAATCAGCCCCAGCATTTT few 15 . TRBJ1-5 TRBV5-6
CASRKREQGEQFF TGTGCCAGCAGAAAGCGGGAGCAGGGTGAGCAGTTCTTC . 13 TRBD2 TRBJ2-1 TRBV6-1
CASPLRDTQYF TGTGCCAGCCCTCTGCGGGATACGCAGTATTTT . 11 . TRBJ2-3 TRBV6-1
CAIGSRGYEQYF TGTGCCATCGGGAGTAGGGGCTACGAGCAGTACTTC . 12 . TRBJ2-7 TRBV28
CASIKDRSELYGYTF TGTGCCAGCATTAAGGACAGAAGCGAGCTCTATGGCTACACCTTC few 15 . TRBJ1-2 TRBV6-5
CASSYERGYGYTF TGTGCCAGCAGTTACGAGCGGGGGTATGGCTACACCTTC . 13 . TRBJ1-2 TRBV6-5
CASSLPRDRLNSPLHF TGTGCCAGCAGTTTACCCCGGGACAGGTTGAATTCACCCCTCCACTTT . 16 TRBD1 TRBJ1-6 TRBV28
CASSPDGISTDTQYF TGTGCCAGCAGCCCGGACGGGATTAGCACAGATACGCAGTATTTT . 15 . TRBJ2-3 TRBV11-2
CASSFSRDYGYTF TGTGCCAGCAGCTTTTCGAGGGACTATGGCTACACCTTC once 13 . TRBJ1-2 TRBV7-9
CASRTGEQYF TGTGCCAGCAGGACAGGGGAGCAGTACTTC . 10 TRBD1 TRBJ2-7 TRBV6-1
CASSFGGGTEAFF TGTGCCAGCAGCTTCGGTGGCGGCACTGAAGCTTTCTTT . 13 . TRBJ1-1 TRBV7-8
CASSQSPVPDYGYTF TGCGCCAGCAGCCAATCCCCGGTCCCTGACTATGGCTACACCTTC . 15 . TRBJ1-2 TRBV4-1
CASSRSGVAYNEQFF TGTGCCAGCAGCCGTAGCGGGGTGGCCTACAATGAGCAGTTCTTC . 15 TRBD2 TRBJ2-1 TRBV5-4
CASSNTGGSYEQYF TGTGCCAGTAGTAATACAGGGGGCTCCTACGAGCAGTACTTC . 14 TRBD1 TRBJ2-7 TRBV19
CASIPTNSGNTIYF TGTGCCAGTATTCCGACAAACTCTGGAAACACCATATATTTT . 14 . TRBJ1-3 TRBV19